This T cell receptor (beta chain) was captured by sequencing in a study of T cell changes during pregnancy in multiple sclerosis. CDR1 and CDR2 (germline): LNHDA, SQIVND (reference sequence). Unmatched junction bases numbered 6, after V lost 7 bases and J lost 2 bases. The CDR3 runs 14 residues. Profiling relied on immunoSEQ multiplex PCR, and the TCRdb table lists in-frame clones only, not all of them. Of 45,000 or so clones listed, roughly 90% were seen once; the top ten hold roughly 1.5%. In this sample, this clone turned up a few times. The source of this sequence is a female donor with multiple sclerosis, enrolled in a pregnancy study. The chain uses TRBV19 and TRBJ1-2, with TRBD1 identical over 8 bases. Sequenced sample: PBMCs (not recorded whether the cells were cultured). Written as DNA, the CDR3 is TGTGCCAGTAAAGGACAGGGACGGAACTATGGCTACACCTTC. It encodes CASKGQGRNYGYTF.